The rows below give T cell receptor beta chains drawn from one sample of a study of shared clonotypes between healthy human individuals. Here immunoSEQ multiplex PCR was the method, and the copy in TCRdb shows in-frame clones only, minus some. The table includes 600,000 or so clones, 98% detected once. The sequenced sample consisted of naive CD8+ T cells sorted from blood. The source of these receptors is a man aged 25 to 40 in good health. Both conserved end residues are part of each CDR3. The order of the fields is clone size, D gene, J gene, V gene, CDR3 protein, CDR3 DNA. The D gene is left open where the match is weak. Some rows have no size entry. The others give once, few or many, or a class for an expanded clone.

NA | NA | TRBJ2-7 | TRBV2 | CASIRALWEQYF | TGTGCCAGCATCCGGGCCCTCTGGGAGCAGTACTTC
NA | TRBD2 | TRBJ2-7 | TRBV5-4 | CASSPTPLAGVSYEQYF | TGTGCCAGCAGCCCTACGCCGTTAGCGGGGGTTTCCTACGAGCAGTACTTC
NA | TRBD1 | TRBJ2-5 | TRBV7-9 | CASSLVGDRGEETQYF | TGTGCCAGCAGCTTAGTTGGGGACAGAGGCGAGGAGACCCAGTACTTC
NA | NA | TRBJ2-7 | TRBV6-5 | CASSYALEQYF | TGTGCCAGCAGTTACGCCCTCGAGCAGTACTTC
once | NA | TRBJ2-7 | TRBV29-1 | CSVPGTSYYEQYF | TGCAGCGTCCCCGGGACGTCCTATTACGAGCAGTACTTC
NA | NA | TRBJ1-1 | TRBV15 | CATSRVQGRVTEAFF | TGTGCCACCAGCAGAGTTCAGGGGAGGGTCACTGAAGCTTTCTTT
NA | NA | TRBJ1-4 | TRBV5-4 | CASSSTGGNEKLFF | TGTGCCAGCAGCTCGACAGGAGGTAATGAAAAACTGTTTTTT
NA | NA | TRBJ2-1 | TRBV9 | CASGGRLQFF | TGTGCCAGCGGGGGACGTCTGCAGTTCTTC
NA | TRBD2 | TRBJ2-1 | TRBV9 | CASSVGEREFLDEQFF | TGTGCCAGCAGCGTAGGGGAGCGGGAGTTTCTCGATGAGCAGTTCTTC
once | TRBD1 | TRBJ1-1 | TRBV25-1 | CASSSDLQGSTEAFF | TGTGCCAGCAGTTCCGACTTACAGGGGAGCACTGAAGCTTTCTTT
once | NA | TRBJ2-7 | TRBV7-9 | CASRGKTGTPSYEQYF | TGTGCCAGCAGGGGTAAAACCGGGACACCTTCCTACGAGCAGTACTTC
NA | NA | TRBJ2-2 | TRBV6-1 | CASSGQGNTGELFF | TGTGCCAGCAGTGGCCAGGGGAACACCGGGGAGCTGTTTTTT
once | NA | TRBJ2-2 | TRBV7-8 | CASSSTGTGELFF | TGTGCCAGCAGCTCAACGGGGACCGGGGAGCTGTTTTTT
NA | NA | TRBJ2-1 | TRBV2 | CASSVSRNEQFF | TGTGCCAGCAGTGTATCCAGGAATGAGCAGTTCTTC
NA | NA | TRBJ2-2 | TRBV29-1 | CSGTGPPTGELFF | TGCAGCGGAACGGGACCACCCACCGGGGAGCTGTTTTTT
NA | NA | TRBJ1-2 | TRBV7-9 | CASSSNGYTF | TGTGCCAGCAGCTCAAATGGCTACACCTTC
NA | NA | TRBJ2-1 | TRBV19 | CASSPSSGVPGYNEQFF | TGTGCCAGTAGTCCGTCTTCCGGAGTCCCCGGGTACAATGAGCAGTTCTTC
NA | TRBD1 | TRBJ1-1 | TRBV13 | CASSLGQEGRAFF | TGTGCCAGCAGCCTCGGACAGGAAGGAAGAGCTTTCTTT
NA | NA | TRBJ1-2 | TRBV7-9 | CASSLDSSGRMGYGYTF | TGTGCCAGCAGCTTAGACTCTTCAGGGAGGATGGGCTATGGCTACACCTTC
NA | NA | TRBJ1-5 | TRBV2 | CASRDTLYSNQPQHF | TGTGCCAGCAGGGACACACTTTATAGCAATCAGCCCCAGCATTTT
NA | NA | TRBJ2-1 | TRBV7-6 | CASSLEGENWANEQFF | TGTGCCAGCAGCTTAGAGGGGGAGAACTGGGCAAATGAGCAGTTCTTC
NA | TRBD2 | TRBJ2-7 | TRBV29-1 | CSALGWEGEYEQYF | TGCAGCGCCCTAGGGTGGGAGGGAGAGTACGAGCAGTACTTC
once | NA | TRBJ2-7 | TRBV28 | CASSGIGGEQYF | TGTGCCAGCAGCGGGATCGGAGGCGAGCAGTACTTC
NA | TRBD1 | TRBJ1-5 | TRBV28 | CASSPRDRGQPQHF | TGTGCCAGCAGTCCTCGGGACAGGGGTCAGCCCCAGCATTTT
NA | NA | TRBJ2-7 | TRBV2 | CASSPDSSTVSYEQYF | TGTGCCAGCAGTCCAGATTCTTCGACGGTTTCCTACGAGCAGTACTTC
NA | NA | TRBJ1-5 | TRBV30 | CAWAGNNQPQHF | TGTGCCTGGGCGGGGAACAATCAGCCCCAGCATTTT
NA | NA | TRBJ2-7 | TRBV10-2 | CASSIGTSYEQYF | TGCGCCAGCAGTATTGGGACTTCCTACGAGCAGTACTTC
NA | NA | TRBJ2-7 | TRBV27 | CASSPSRATREQYF | TGTGCCAGCAGTCCCTCCAGGGCCACTAGGGAGCAGTACTTC
NA | TRBD1 | TRBJ1-2 | TRBV2 | CASSTGGVGYTF | TGTGCCAGCAGTACAGGGGGCGTTGGCTACACCTTC
once | NA | TRBJ1-1 | TRBV19 | CASSIGAGDLNTEAFF | TGTGCCAGTAGTATAGGGGCAGGGGACCTGAACACTGAAGCTTTCTTT
NA | NA | TRBJ2-1 | TRBV13 | CASSTGLNNEQFF | TGTGCCAGCAGCACAGGTCTGAACAATGAGCAGTTCTTC
once | TRBD2 | TRBJ2-5 | TRBV14 | CASSQEWLAGEEETQYF | TGTGCCAGCAGCCAAGAATGGCTAGCGGGAGAGGAAGAGACCCAGTACTTC
NA | NA | TRBJ2-3 | TRBV29-1 | CSVEATDTQYF | TGCAGCGTGGAAGCGACAGATACGCAGTATTTT
NA | TRBD1 | TRBJ2-5 | TRBV7-9 | CASSRADRGQETQYF | TGTGCCAGCAGCCGGGCGGACAGGGGCCAAGAGACCCAGTACTTC
once | TRBD1 | TRBJ2-7 | TRBV7-9 | CASSQTGVGEQYF | TGTGCCAGCAGCCAAACAGGGGTAGGGGAGCAGTACTTC
NA | TRBD1 | TRBJ2-3 | TRBV7-8 | CASSYTGGAVVDTQYF | TGTGCCAGCAGCTACACAGGGGGCGCAGTGGTAGATACGCAGTATTTT
once | NA | TRBJ2-2 | TRBV4-1 | CASSQPRDNANTGELFF | TGCGCCAGCAGCCAACCACGTGATAACGCGAACACCGGGGAGCTGTTTTTT
NA | TRBD1 | TRBJ2-7 | TRBV4-2 | CASSPRTGYEQYF | TGTGCCAGCAGCCCCCGGACAGGCTACGAGCAGTACTTC
NA | NA | TRBJ1-2 | TRBV29-1 | CSVAEGYTF | TGCAGCGTTGCGGAGGGCTACACCTTC
NA | NA | TRBJ1-2 | TRBV5-4 | CASSLVAGADYGYTF | TGTGCCAGCAGCTTGGTAGCAGGGGCAGACTATGGCTACACCTTC
NA | TRBD2 | TRBJ2-7 | TRBV19 | CASSVASGKVEQYF | TGTGCCAGTAGTGTGGCTAGCGGGAAGGTCGAGCAGTACTTC
NA | TRBD2 | TRBJ2-1 | TRBV9 | CASSTGTSGRDEQFF | TGTGCCAGCAGCACCGGGACTAGCGGGAGAGATGAGCAGTTCTTC
once | TRBD2 | TRBJ2-7 | TRBV27 | CASRPIAGGVEQYF | TGTGCCAGCAGGCCGATAGCGGGAGGGGTCGAGCAGTACTTC
NA | NA | TRBJ1-1 | TRBV5-1 | CASSPKRGAEAFF | TGCGCCAGCAGCCCAAAGAGGGGGGCTGAAGCTTTCTTT
once | NA | TRBJ2-7 | TRBV7-8 | CASSLRSLTYEQYF | TGTGCCAGCAGCTTAAGGTCACTAACCTACGAGCAGTACTTC
NA | TRBD1 | TRBJ2-3 | TRBV6-1 | CASSEEDRAGDTQYF | TGTGCCAGCAGTGAAGAAGACAGGGCCGGGGATACGCAGTATTTT
NA | TRBD1 | TRBJ1-5 | TRBV4-1 | CASKGEQGNQPQHF | TGCGCCAGCAAGGGGGAACAGGGGAATCAGCCCCAGCATTTT
NA | TRBD2 | TRBJ2-5 | TRBV7-8 | CASSLDLAGQETQYF | TGTGCCAGCAGCTTAGATCTAGCGGGACAAGAGACCCAGTACTTC
once | NA | TRBJ2-2 | TRBV2 | CASSDDGGYNTGELFF | TGTGCCAGCAGCGATGATGGGGGGTACAACACCGGGGAGCTGTTTTTT
NA | TRBD2 | TRBJ2-1 | TRBV2 | CASRPTSGRALGEQFF | TGTGCCAGCAGACCGACTAGCGGGAGGGCCTTGGGTGAGCAGTTCTTC
NA | NA | TRBJ2-3 | TRBV27 | CASSLSGQNTQYF | TGTGCCAGCAGTTTGAGCGGGCAGAATACGCAGTATTTT
NA | NA | TRBJ1-1 | TRBV4-3 | CASSSGPTEAFF | TGCGCCAGCAGCTCTGGACCAACTGAAGCTTTCTTT
NA | NA | TRBJ2-2 | TRBV11-2 | CASTPTNTGELFF | TGTGCCAGCACCCCCACGAACACCGGGGAGCTGTTTTTT
NA | NA | TRBJ2-7 | TRBV11-2 | CASSLVNRHSYEQYF | TGTGCCAGCAGCCTCGTCAACCGACACTCCTACGAGCAGTACTTC
NA | NA | TRBJ2-7 | TRBV27 | CASGPLGALSVEQYF | TGTGCCAGCGGACCCCTAGGAGCCCTCTCGGTCGAGCAGTACTTC
NA | TRBD2 | TRBJ2-3 | TRBV12-5 | CASSLAGGGPPTDTQYF | TGTGCTAGCTCACTAGCGGGAGGGGGCCCCCCCACAGATACGCAGTATTTT
NA | NA | TRBJ2-7 | TRBV6-4 | CASRRDPMHHEQYF | TGTGCCAGCAGGAGGGACCCCATGCACCACGAGCAGTACTTC